Listed below are T cell receptor beta chains from one sample, sequenced in a study of T-cell reconstitution after alpha-beta-depleted transplantation in children. TCRdb reprocessed the PCR reads via MiXCR and lists one record per CDR3 protein. Here the sample spans 90,000 to 100,000 distinct CDR3 sequences, less than 25% being singletons. The input for sequencing was PBMCs, taken before TCRalphabeta/CD19-depleted stem cell transplant. Receptors were obtained from a boy aged 2 to 9 with acute lymphoblastic leukemia, due to receive a stem cell transplant. The CDR3 runs from the conserved cysteine through the conserved F or W. A D gene is named only where the DNA matches it firmly. Some rows have no size entry. The others give once, few or many, or a class for an expanded clone.

D	V	J	size	DNA	CDR3
TRBD2	TRBV12-3/TRBV12-4	TRBJ2-3	many	TGTGCCAGCAGTCGGACTAGCGGAGCGGATACGCAGTATTTT	CASSRTSGADTQYF
NA	TRBV4-3	TRBJ1-2	NA	TGCGCCAGCAGCCAAGATTGGGGGTATGACTATGGCTACACCTTC	CASSQDWGYDYGYTF
TRBD1	TRBV4-1	TRBJ2-7	NA	TGCGCCAGCAGCCAAGAGGGGACAGGGAGTTACCACGAGCAGTACTTC	CASSQEGTGSYHEQYF
NA	TRBV2	TRBJ2-2	many	TGTGCCAGCAGTGAATGGGGGTCCACGAACACCGGGGAGCTGTTTTTT	CASSEWGSTNTGELFF
TRBD1	TRBV18	TRBJ1-5	few	TGTGCCAGCTCTCTTACAGGGGGAGATCAGCCCCAGCATTTT	CASSLTGGDQPQHF
TRBD1	TRBV9	TRBJ1-2	NA	TGTGCCAGCAGCGCCGGGGACAGCCTTACTGATGGCTACACCTTC	CASSAGDSLTDGYTF
NA	TRBV12-3/TRBV12-4	TRBJ2-7	NA	TGTGCCAGCAGTTTAGGGGGGGAGCGGTACTTC	CASSLGGERYF
TRBD2	TRBV29-1	TRBJ2-2	NA	TGCAGCGTTAATAGCGGGGGGAACACCGGGGAGCTGTTTTTT	CSVNSGGNTGELFF
NA	TRBV6-5	TRBJ2-7	NA	TGTGCCAGCAGTTACTCAGACAACTCCTACGAGCAGTACTTC	CASSYSDNSYEQYF
NA	TRBV28	TRBJ2-1	NA	TGTGCCAGCAGTTTTCTTGGGAGGAGGGGCTCCTACAATGAGCAGTTCTTC	CASSFLGRRGSYNEQFF
NA	TRBV6-2/TRBV6-3	TRBJ1-1	NA	TGTGCCAGCAGTATCGGGAGTTCCACTGAAGCTTTCTTT	CASSIGSSTEAFF
NA	TRBV29-1	TRBJ2-7	many	TGCAGCGTTGAAGATCCATCCTTATACGAGCAGTACTTC	CSVEDPSLYEQYF
NA	TRBV11-2	TRBJ2-5	NA	TGTGCCAGCAGCTTAGTCTGGCCCTGGGTGGGAGAGACCCTGTACTTC	CASSLVWPWVGETLYF
TRBD2	TRBV6-1	TRBJ2-1	NA	TGTGCCAGCAGTGGGACTAGCGGCTCCTACAATGAGCAGTTCTTC	CASSGTSGSYNEQFF
NA	TRBV28	TRBJ1-6	NA	TGTGCCAGCAGTTTAGTGGCAGGTGGGGGTTCACCCCTCCACTTT	CASSLVAGGGSPLHF
TRBD2	TRBV28	TRBJ2-3	few	TGTGCCAGCAGTTTAGAACTAGCGGTGGGGGCAGATACGCAGTATTTT	CASSLELAVGADTQYF
TRBD2	TRBV29-1	TRBJ2-5	many	TGCAGCGTTGAGGCGGGAGGTCTCCAAGAGACCCAGTACTTC	CSVEAGGLQETQYF
TRBD1	TRBV4-1	TRBJ2-7	NA	TGCGCCAGCAGCCTACGGACCCAGGGGGCGGACGAGCAGTACTTC	CASSLRTQGADEQYF